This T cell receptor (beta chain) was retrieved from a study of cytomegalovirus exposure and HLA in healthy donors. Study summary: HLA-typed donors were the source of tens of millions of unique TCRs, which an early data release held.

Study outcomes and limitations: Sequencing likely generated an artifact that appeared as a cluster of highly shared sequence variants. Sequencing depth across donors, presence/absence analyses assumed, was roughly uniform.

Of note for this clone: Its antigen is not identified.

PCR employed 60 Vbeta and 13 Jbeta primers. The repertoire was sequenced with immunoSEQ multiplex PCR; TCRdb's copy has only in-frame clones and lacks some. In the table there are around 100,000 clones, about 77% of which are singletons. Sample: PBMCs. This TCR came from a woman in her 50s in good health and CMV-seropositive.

CDR3 residues: CASSPRGRQGTHNEQFF. For the CDR3, the DNA is TGTGCCAGCAGCCCACGTGGCAGACAGGGTACCCACAATGAGCAGTTCTTC. The V call is TRBV9, the J call TRBJ2-1; 7 bases are shared with TRBD1. The CDR3 length is 17 residues. Unmatched junction bases numbered 15, after V lost 4 bases and J lost 5 bases. Germline V CDR1 and CDR2: SGDLS, YYNGEE.